This TCR beta chain was sequenced for a study of graft-versus-host responses after intestinal transplantation. Study at large: Recipients received multivisceral, liver-intestinal, or isolated intestinal transplants. Anti-thymocyte globulin induction, then tacrolimus and steroids for about three years, went to all recipients.

Measured with immunoSEQ multiplex PCR; TCRdb has only the in-frame clones, and not every one. The table lists roughly 100,000 clones, about 90% of them singletons. CDR3 size: 13 residues. Germline assignment: CDR1 MNHNS and CDR2 SASEGT. The J segment lost 4 bases and the V segment lost 8 bases, leaving 5 bases of the junction unmatched. Study-level findings and limits: GvH clones occurred in recipient marrow; some first appeared in ileum or blood. Some patients had graft-donor T cell macrochimerism, and their allografts showed high graft-versus-host to host-versus-graft clonal ratios.

This clone was seen just once. Its antigen is currently unknown. The receptor was isolated from a human donor who received an intestinal transplant. V usage is TRBV6-1 and J usage is TRBJ1-1, with 9 bases aligning to TRBD1. This specimen consisted of unstimulated CD4+ T cells sorted from spleen or lymph node cells, obtained before intestinal transplant. CDR3 DNA sequence: TGTGCCAGCTCTTTGGACAGGGGCACTGAAGCTTTCTTT. Translation gives CASSLDRGTEAFF.